This TCR beta chain comes out of a study of T cells in Graves' hyperthyroidism and ophthalmopathy. Turning to the study itself: It was at initial diagnosis, before any treatment, that peripheral blood was collected.

Study-wide results and limits: Through a model of 13 V-J features, ophthalmopathy was separated from stable hyperthyroidism. Model predictions of ophthalmopathy came a median approximately 6.8 months before onset.

RNA transcripts gave rise to amplified TCR beta CDR3 regions. With the HTBI primer set, the TCR CDR3 went through a first round of RT-PCR. MiXCR, run by TCRdb on the multiplex PCR reads, gives a single entry per CDR3 protein. The sample records some 740,000 distinct CDR3 sequences, about 14% being singletons. CDR3 length: 16 amino acids. The junction had 11 bases not matched to a gene; V was cut back by 3 bases and J by 4 bases. PBMCs were derived from under 13 ml fresh peripheral blood. Many counts were recorded for this clonotype. Its antigen is as yet unknown. This TCR came from a woman younger than 30 with Graves' hyperthyroidism. The sample consisted of blood. This chain uses TRBV12-3 or TRBV12-4 with TRBJ1-2, with 7 bases aligning to TRBD1. DNA of the CDR3: TGTGCCAGCAGTTTCAGGGGGACGGAGGCTCTCTATGGCTACACCTTC. Protein: CASSFRGTEALYGYTF.